This T cell receptor beta chain was recorded in a study of cytomegalovirus exposure and HLA in healthy donors. Findings and caveats of the study: Using a false discovery rate of 0.05, a later analysis showed that 16,000 or so TCR beta sequences were associated with HLA alleles.

In regard to this clone: Antigen specificity is unknown.

The germline V and J ends were trimmed by 5 bases and 2 bases, with 11 bases remaining between them. Germline values: CDR1 MRHNA, CDR2 SNTAGT. The CDR3 totals 14 residues. Primers: 60 Vbeta forward and 13 Jbeta reverse. Data came from immunoSEQ multiplex PCR; TCRdb stores just in-frame clones and leaves some out. Here the sample spans tens of thousands of clones, 77% being singletons. The V call is TRBV6-4, the J call TRBJ2-3; D is perhaps TRBD2 (6 bases). The source of this sequence is a man aged 50-60 years in good health and CMV-seropositive. Sequences were obtained from PBMCs. The CDR3: CASSNRDSTDTQYF. DNA for the CDR3: TGTGCCAGCAGTAACCGGGACTCCACAGATACGCAGTATTTT.